The subject of this entry is one TCR beta chain. The data belong to a study of cytomegalovirus exposure and HLA in healthy donors. In the PCR, 60 Vbeta and 13 Jbeta primers were used. Original methodology: It was a later analysis that counted 79 million or so unique TCR beta chains, of which around 11 million were shared. Clones were read by immunoSEQ multiplex PCR, and TCRdb kept only the in-frame ones, dropping some. V and J calls and clone size are copied from that table; D and trimming were computed from the DNA. The sample gives roughly 130,000 clones, around three quarters of which show up once; 1% is in the top ten. The ends were cut back, 5 bases at V and 1 base at J, with 11 bases in the middle. Looked up from germline, CDR1 is SEHNR and CDR2 is FQNEAQ (reference sequence). The CDR3 length is 14 residues.

This receptor was identified in a man aged 35 to 55 in good health and CMV-seronegative. Material for sequencing was PBMCs. V gene TRBV7-9 combines with J gene TRBJ1-1; D not certain. Here the CDR3 reads CASSKEQTNTEAFF. CDR3 DNA sequence: TGTGCCAGCAGCAAGGAACAGACGAACACTGAAGCTTTCTTT.